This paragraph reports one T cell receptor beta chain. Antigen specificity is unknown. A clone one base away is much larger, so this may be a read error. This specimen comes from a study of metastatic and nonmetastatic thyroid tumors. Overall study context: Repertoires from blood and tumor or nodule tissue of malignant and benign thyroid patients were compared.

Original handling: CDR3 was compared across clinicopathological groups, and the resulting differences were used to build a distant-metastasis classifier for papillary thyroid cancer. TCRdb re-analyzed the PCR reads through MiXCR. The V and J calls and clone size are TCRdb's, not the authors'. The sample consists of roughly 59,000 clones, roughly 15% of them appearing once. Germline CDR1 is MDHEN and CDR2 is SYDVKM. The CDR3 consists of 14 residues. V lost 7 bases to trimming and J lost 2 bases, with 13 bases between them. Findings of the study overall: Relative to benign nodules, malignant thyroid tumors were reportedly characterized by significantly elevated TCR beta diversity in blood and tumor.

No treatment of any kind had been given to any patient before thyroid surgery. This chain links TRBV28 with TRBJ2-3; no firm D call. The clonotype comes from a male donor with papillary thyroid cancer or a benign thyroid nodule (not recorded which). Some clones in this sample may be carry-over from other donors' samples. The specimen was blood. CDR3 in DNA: TGTGCCAGCATAACCGTCGGGTACACAGATACGCAGTATTTT. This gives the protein CASITVGYTDTQYF.